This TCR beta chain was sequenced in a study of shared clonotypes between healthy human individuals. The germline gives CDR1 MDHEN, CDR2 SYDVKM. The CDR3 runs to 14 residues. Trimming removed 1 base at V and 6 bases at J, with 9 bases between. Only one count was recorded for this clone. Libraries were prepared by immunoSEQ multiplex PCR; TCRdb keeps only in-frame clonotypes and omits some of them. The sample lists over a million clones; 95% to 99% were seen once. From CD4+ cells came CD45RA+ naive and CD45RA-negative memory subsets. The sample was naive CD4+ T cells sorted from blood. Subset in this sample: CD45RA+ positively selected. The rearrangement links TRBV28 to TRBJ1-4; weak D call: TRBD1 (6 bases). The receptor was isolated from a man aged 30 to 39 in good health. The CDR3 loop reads CASSLFRGDEKLFF. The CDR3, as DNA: TGTGCCAGCAGTTTATTCAGGGGTGATGAAAAACTGTTTTTT. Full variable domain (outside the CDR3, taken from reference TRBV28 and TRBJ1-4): DVKVTQSSRYLVKRTGEKVFLECVQDMDHENMFWYRQDPGLGLRLIYFSYDVKMKEKGDIPEGYSVSREKKERFSLILESASTNQTSMYLCASSLFRGDEKLFFGSGTQLSVL.